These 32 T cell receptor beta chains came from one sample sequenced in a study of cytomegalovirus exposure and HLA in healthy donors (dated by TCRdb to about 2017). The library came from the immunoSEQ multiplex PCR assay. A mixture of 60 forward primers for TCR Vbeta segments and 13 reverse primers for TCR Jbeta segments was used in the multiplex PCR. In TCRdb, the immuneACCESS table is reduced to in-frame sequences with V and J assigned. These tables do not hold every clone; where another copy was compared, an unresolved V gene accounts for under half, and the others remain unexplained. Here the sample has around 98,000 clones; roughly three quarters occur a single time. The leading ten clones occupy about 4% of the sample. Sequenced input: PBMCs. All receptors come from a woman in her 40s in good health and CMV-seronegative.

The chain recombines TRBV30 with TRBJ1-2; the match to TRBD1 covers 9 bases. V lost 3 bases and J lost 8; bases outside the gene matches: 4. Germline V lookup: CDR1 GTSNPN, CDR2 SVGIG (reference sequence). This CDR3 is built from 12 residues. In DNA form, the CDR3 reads TGTGCCTGGAGACAGGGGGCGCAAGGCTACACCTTC. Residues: CAWRQGAQGYTF.

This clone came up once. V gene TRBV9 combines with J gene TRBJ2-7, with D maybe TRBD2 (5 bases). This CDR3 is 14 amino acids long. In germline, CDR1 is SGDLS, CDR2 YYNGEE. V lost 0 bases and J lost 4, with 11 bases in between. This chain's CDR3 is CASSVGNGGYEQYF. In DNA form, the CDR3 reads TGTGCCAGCAGCGTAGGGAACGGAGGATACGAGCAGTACTTC.

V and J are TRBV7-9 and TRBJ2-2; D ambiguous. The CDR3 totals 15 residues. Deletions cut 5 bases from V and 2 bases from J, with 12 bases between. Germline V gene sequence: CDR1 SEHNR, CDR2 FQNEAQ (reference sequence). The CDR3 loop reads CASSPGSLNTGELFF. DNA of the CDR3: TGTGCCAGCAGCCCCGGGTCCCTTAACACCGGGGAGCTGTTTTTT.

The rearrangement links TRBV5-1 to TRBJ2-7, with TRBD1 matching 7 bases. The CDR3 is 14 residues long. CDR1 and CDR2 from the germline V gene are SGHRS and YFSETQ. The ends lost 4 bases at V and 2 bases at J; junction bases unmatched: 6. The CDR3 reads CASSPRDRAYEQYF. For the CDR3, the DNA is TGCGCCAGCAGCCCCCGGGACAGAGCCTACGAGCAGTACTTC.

CDR3 amino acids: CANAPGQGVGYEQYF. CDR3 nucleotides: TGTGCCAATGCGCCGGGACAGGGTGTCGGATACGAGCAGTACTTC. V is TRBV10-3 and J is TRBJ2-7; 9 bases agree with TRBD1. The CDR3 spans 15 residues. The V gene's germline CDR1 is ENHRY and CDR2 SYGVKD. V lost 10 bases and J lost 4; bases outside the gene matches: 14.

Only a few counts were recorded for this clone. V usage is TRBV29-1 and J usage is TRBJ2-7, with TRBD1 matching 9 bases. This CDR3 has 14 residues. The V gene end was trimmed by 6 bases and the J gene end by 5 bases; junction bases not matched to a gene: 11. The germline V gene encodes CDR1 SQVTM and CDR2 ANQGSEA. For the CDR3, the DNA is TGCAGCGTGGGGGTGGGACAGGGTCGGGACGAGCAGTACTTC. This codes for CSVGVGQGRDEQYF.

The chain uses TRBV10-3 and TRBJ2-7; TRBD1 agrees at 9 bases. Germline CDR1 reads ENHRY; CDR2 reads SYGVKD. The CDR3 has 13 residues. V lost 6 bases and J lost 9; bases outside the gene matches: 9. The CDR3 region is CAISPGQGQGQYF. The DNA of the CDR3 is TGTGCCATCAGCCCTGGACAGGGGCAGGGGCAGTACTTC.

CDR3 nucleotides: TGTGCCAGCAGTTTACAAGCGAACACTGAAGCTTTCTTT. This gives the protein CASSLQANTEAFF. The V and J genes are TRBV27 and TRBJ1-1; the D is unclear. The V gene's germline CDR1 is MNHEY and CDR2 SMNVEV (reference sequence). V was clipped by 2 bases and J by 1 base, with 5 bases between them. This CDR3 region has 13 residues.

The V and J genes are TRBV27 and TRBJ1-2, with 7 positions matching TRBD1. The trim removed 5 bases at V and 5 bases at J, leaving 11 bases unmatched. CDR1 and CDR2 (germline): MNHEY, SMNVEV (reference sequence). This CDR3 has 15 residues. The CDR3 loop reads CASSTDREKGYGYTF. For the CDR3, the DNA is TGTGCCAGCAGTACCGACAGGGAGAAAGGGTATGGCTACACCTTC.

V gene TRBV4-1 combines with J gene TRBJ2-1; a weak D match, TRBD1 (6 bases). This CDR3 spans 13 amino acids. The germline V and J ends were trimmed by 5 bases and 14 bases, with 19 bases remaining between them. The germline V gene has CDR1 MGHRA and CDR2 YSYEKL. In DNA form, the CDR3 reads TGCGCCAGCAGCGTCTGGGCCGGGACACAAAAGTTCTTC. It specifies CASSVWAGTQKFF.

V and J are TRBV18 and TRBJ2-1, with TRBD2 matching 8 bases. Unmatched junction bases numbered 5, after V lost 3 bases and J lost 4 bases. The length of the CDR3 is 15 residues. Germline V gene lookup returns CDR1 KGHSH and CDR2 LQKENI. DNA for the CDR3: TGTGCCAGCTCACCGGTGGCGGGGGGATACAATGAGCAGTTCTTC. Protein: CASSPVAGGYNEQFF.

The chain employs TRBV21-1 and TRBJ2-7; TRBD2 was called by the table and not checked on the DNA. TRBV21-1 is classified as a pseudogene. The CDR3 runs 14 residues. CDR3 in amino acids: CASSKVRRSYEQYF. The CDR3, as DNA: TGTGCCAGCAGCAAAGTGCGGCGGTCCTACGAGCAGTACTTC.

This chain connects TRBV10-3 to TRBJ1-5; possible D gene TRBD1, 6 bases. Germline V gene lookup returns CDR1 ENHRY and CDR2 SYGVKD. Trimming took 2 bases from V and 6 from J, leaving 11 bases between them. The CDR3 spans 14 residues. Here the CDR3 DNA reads TGTGCCATCAGTGAGGGCGGGGGCGGTCAGCCCCAGCATTTT. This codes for CAISEGGGGQPQHF.

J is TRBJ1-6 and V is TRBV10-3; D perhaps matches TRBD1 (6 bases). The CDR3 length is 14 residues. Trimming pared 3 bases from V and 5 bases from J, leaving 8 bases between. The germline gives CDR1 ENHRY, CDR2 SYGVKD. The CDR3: CAISEGGNNSPLHF. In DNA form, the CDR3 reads TGTGCCATCAGTGAAGGGGGTAATAATTCACCCCTCCACTTT.

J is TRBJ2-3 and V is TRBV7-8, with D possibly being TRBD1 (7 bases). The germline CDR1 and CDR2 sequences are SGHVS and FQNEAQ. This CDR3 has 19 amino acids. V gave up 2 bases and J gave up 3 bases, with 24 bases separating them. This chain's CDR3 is CASSLRSPPFRGETDTQYF. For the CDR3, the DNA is TGTGCCAGCAGCTTACGTTCCCCCCCGTTCAGGGGGGAAACAGATACGCAGTATTTT.

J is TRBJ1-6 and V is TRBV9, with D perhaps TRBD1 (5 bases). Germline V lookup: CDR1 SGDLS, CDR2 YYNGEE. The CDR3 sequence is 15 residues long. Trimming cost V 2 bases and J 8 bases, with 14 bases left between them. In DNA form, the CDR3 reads TGTGCCAGCAGCGTGACAGTTGGAGGGGATTCACCCCTCCACTTT. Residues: CASSVTVGGDSPLHF.

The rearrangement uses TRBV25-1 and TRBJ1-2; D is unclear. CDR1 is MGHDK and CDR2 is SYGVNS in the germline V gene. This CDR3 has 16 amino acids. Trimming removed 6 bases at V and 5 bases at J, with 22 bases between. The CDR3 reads CASRAPGGLGGYGYTF. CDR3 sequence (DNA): TGTGCCAGCAGGGCCCCCGGAGGGCTGGGTGGGTATGGCTACACCTTC.

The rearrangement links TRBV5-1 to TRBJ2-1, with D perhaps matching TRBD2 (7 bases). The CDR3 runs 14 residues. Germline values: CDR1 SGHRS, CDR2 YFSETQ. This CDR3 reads CQRHRESGICEQFF. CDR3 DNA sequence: TGCCAGAGGCACAGGGAAAGCGGGATATGTGAGCAGTTCTTC.

CDR3 DNA sequence: TGTGCCATCAGTGATCGGACAGCCAGATTCGCCTACGAGCAGTACTTC. It translates to CAISDRTARFAYEQYF. This chain joins TRBV10-3 and TRBJ2-7; D possibly corresponds to TRBD1 (6 bases). CDR3 length: 16 residues. V gave up 3 bases and J gave up 2 bases, with 17 bases separating them. Looked up from germline, CDR1 is ENHRY and CDR2 is SYGVKD.

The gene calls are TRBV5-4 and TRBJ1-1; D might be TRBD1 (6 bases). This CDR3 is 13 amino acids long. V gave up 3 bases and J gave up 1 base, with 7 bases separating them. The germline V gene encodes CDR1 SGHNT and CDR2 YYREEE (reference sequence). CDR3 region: CASSSGQNTEAFF. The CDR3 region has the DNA TGTGCCAGCAGCTCGGGACAGAACACTGAAGCTTTCTTT.

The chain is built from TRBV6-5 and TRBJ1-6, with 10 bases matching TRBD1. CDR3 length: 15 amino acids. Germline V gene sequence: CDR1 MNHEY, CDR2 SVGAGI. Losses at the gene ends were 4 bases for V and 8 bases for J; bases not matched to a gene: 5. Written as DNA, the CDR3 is TGTGCCAGCAGTTCTCCCGGGACAGGGGATTCACCCCTCCACTTT. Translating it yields CASSSPGTGDSPLHF.

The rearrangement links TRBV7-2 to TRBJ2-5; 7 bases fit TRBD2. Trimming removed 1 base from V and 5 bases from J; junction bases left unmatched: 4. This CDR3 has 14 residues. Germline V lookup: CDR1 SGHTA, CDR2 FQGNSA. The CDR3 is CASSLGGGLETQYF. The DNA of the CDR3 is TGTGCCAGCAGCTTAGGCGGGGGTCTGGAGACCCAGTACTTC.

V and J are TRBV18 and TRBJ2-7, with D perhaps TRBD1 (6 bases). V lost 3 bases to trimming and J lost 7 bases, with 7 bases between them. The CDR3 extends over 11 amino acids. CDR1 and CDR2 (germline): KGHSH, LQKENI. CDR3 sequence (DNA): TGTGCCAGCTCACCCGGACAGGAGCAGTACTTC. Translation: CASSPGQEQYF.

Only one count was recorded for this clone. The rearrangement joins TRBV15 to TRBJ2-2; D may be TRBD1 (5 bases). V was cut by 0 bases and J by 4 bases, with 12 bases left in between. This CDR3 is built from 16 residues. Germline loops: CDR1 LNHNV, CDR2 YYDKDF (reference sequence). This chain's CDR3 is CATSRDAGMGTGELFF. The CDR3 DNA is TGTGCCACCAGCAGAGACGCAGGGATGGGCACCGGGGAGCTGTTTTTT.

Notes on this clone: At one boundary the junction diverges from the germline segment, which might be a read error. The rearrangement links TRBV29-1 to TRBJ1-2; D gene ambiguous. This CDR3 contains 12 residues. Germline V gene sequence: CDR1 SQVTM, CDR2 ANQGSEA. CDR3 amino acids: CSVESFAGIYPF. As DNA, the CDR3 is TGCAGCGTTGAAAGTTTTGCAGGAATCTACCCCTTC. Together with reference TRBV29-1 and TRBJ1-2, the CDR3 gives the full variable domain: SAVISQKPSRDICQRGTSLTIQCQVDSQVTMMFWYRQQPGQSLTLIATANQGSEATYESGFVIDKFPISRPNLTFSTLTVSNMSPEDSSIYLCSVESFAGIYPFGSGTRLTVV.

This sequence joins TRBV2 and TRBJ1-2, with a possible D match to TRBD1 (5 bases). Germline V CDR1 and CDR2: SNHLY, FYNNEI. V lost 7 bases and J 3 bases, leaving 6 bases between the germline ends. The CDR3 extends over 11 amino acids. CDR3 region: CASTGDYGYTF. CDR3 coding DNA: TGTGCCAGCACGGGGGACTATGGCTACACCTTC.

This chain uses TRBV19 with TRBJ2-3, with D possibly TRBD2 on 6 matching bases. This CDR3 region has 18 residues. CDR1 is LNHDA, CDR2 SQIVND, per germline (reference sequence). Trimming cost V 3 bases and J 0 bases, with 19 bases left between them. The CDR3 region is CASSIFGGESASTDTQYF. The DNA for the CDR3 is TGTGCCAGTAGTATTTTCGGCGGGGAGAGCGCTAGCACAGATACGCAGTATTTT.

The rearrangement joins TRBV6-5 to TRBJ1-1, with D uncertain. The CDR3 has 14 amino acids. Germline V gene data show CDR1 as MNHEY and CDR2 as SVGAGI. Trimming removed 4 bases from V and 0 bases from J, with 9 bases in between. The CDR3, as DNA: TGTGCCAGCAGTTCAGCGGCTTTGAACACTGAAGCTTTCTTT. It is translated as CASSSAALNTEAFF.

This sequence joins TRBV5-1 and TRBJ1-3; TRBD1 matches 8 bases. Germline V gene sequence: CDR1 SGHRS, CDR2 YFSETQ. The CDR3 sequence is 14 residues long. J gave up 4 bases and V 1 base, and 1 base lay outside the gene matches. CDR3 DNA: TGCGCCAGCAGCTTGACAGGGGGAGGAAACACCATATATTTT. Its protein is CASSLTGGGNTIYF.

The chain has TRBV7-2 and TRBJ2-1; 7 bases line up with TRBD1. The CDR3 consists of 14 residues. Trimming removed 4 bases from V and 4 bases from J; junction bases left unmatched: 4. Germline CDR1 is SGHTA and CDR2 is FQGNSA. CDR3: CASSSRDSYNEQFF. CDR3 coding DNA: TGTGCCAGCAGCTCCCGGGACAGTTACAATGAGCAGTTCTTC.

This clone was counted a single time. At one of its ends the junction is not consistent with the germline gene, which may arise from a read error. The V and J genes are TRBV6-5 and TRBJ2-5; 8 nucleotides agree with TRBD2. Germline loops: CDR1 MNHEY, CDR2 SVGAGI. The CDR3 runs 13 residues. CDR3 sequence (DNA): TGTGCCAGCACCCCAGCGGGGGAAGAGGCCCAGTACTTC. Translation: CASTPAGEEAQYF.

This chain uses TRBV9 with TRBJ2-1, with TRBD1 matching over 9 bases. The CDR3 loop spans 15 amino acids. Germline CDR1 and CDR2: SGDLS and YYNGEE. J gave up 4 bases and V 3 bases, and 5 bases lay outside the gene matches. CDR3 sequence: CASSEPGQGYNEQFF. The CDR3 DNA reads TGTGCCAGCAGCGAGCCGGGACAGGGATACAATGAGCAGTTCTTC. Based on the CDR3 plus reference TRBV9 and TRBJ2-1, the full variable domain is DSGVTQTPKHLITATGQRVTLRCSPRSGDLSVYWYQQSLDQGLQFLIQYYNGEERAKGNILERFSAQQFPDLHSELNLSSLELGDSALYFCASSEPGQGYNEQFFGPGTRLTVL.